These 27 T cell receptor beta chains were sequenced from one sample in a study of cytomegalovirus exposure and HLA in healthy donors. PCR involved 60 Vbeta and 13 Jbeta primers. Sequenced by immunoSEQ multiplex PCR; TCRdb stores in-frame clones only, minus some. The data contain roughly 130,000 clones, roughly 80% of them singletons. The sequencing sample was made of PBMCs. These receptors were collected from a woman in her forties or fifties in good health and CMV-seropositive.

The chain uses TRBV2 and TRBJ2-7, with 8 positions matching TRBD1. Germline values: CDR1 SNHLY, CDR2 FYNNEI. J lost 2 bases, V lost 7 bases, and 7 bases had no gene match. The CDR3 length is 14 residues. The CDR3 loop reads CASNPGGRAYEQYF. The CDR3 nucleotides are TGTGCCAGCAACCCAGGGGGCCGAGCCTACGAGCAGTACTTC.

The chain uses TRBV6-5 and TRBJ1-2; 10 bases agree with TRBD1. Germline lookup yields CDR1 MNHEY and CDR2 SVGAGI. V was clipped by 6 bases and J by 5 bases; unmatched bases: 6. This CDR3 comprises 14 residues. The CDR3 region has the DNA TGTGCCAGCAGCTACCGACAGGGGGCGTATGGCTACACCTTC. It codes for CASSYRQGAYGYTF.

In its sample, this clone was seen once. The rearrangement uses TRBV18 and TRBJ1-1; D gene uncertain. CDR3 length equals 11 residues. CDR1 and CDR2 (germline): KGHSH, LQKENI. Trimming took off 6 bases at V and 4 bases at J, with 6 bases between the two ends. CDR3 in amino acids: CASSPGTEAFF. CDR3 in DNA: TGTGCCAGCTCCCCGGGCACTGAAGCTTTCTTT. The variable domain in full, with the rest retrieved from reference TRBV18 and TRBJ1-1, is NAGVMQNPRHLVRRRGQEARLRCSPMKGHSHVYWYRQLPEEGLKFMVYLQKENIIDESGMPKERFSAEFPKEGPSILRIQQVVRGDSAAYFCASSPGTEAFFGQGTRLTVV.

DNA for the CDR3: TGCGCCAGCAGCTTGCCATCAACTAATGAAAAACTGTTTTTT. This codes for CASSLPSTNEKLFF. This chain connects TRBV5-1 to TRBJ1-4; D ambiguous. This CDR3 spans 14 amino acids. Germline CDR1 and CDR2: SGHRS and YFSETQ. Trimming removed 1 base from V and 0 bases from J, with 4 bases in between.

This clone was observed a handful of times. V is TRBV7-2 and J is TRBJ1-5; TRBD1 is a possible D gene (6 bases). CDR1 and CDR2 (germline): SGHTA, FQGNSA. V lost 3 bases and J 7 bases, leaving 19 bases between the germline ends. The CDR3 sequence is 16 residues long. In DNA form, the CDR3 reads TGTGCCAGCAGCTTTCAACAGGGCGGGCCCGGGCAGCCCCAGCATTTT. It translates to CASSFQQGGPGQPQHF.

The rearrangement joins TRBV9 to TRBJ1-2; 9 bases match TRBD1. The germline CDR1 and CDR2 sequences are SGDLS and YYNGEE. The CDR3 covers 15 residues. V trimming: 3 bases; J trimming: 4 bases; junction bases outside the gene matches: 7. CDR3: CASSARDRDLYGYTF. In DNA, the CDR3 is TGTGCCAGCAGCGCACGGGACAGGGATCTCTATGGCTACACCTTC.

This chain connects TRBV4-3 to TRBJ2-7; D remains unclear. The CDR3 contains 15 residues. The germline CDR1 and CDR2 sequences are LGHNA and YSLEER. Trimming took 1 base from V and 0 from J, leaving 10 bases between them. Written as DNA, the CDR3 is TGCGCCAGCAGCCAAGTAATGATGAGCTCCTACGAGCAGTACTTC. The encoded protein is CASSQVMMSSYEQYF.

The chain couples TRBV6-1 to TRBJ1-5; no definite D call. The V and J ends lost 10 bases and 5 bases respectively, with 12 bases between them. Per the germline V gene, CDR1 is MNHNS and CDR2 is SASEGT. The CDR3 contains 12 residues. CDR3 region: CAIRGPDQPQHF. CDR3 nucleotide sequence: TGTGCCATACGCGGGCCTGATCAGCCCCAGCATTTT.

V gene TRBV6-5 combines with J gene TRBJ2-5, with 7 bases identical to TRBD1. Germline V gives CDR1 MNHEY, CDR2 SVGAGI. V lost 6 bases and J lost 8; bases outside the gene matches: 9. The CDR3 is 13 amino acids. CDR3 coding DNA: TGTGCCAGCAGACAAAGGGACAGTGCCACCCAGTACTTC. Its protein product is CASRQRDSATQYF.

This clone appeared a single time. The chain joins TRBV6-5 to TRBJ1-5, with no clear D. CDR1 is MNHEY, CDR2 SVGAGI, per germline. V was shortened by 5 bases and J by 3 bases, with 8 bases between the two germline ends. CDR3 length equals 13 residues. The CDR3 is CASSDRDNQPQHF. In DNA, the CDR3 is TGTGCCAGCAGTGACCGGGACAATCAGCCCCAGCATTTT.

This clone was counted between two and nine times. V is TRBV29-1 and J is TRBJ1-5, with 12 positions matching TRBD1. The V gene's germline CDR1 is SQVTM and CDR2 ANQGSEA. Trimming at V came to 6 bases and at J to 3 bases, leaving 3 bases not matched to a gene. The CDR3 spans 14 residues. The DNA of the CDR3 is TGCAGCGTCGGGACAGGGGGCCCCAATCAGCCCCAGCATTTT. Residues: CSVGTGGPNQPQHF.

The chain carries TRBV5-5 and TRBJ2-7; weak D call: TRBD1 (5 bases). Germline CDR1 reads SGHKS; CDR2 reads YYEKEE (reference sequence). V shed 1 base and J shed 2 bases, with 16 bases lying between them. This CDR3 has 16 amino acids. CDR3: CASSLRVTALAYEQYF. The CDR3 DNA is TGTGCCAGCAGCTTGCGTGTGACAGCCTTAGCCTACGAGCAGTACTTC.

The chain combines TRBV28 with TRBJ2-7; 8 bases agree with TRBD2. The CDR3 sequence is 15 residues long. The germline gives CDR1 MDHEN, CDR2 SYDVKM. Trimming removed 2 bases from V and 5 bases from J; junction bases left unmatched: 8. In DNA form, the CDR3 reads TGTGCCAGCAGTTTAGCCGGGGGGGGTCGGAACGAGCAGTACTTC. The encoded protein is CASSLAGGGRNEQYF.

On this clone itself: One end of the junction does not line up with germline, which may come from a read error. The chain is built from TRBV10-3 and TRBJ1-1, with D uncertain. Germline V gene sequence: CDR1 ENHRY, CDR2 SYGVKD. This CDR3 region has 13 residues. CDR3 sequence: CAIIETLNTEAFF. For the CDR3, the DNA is TGTGCCATCATTGAGACTTTGAACACTGAAGCTTTCTTT.

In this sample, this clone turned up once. DNA for the CDR3: TGCAGCGTGGGCCACAGGGCCGGGCAGTACTTC. The encoded protein is CSVGHRAGQYF. The V call is TRBV29-1, the J call TRBJ2-7; maybe TRBD1 (6 bases). The CDR3 length is 11 residues. Germline values: CDR1 SQVTM, CDR2 ANQGSEA. V shed 6 bases and J shed 9 bases, with 15 bases lying between them.

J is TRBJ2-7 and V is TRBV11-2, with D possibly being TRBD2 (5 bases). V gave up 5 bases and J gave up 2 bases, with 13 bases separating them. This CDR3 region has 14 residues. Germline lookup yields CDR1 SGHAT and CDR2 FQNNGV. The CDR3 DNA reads TGTGCCAGCAGCCTTCGGACGGGAACCTACGAGCAGTACTTC. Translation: CASSLRTGTYEQYF.

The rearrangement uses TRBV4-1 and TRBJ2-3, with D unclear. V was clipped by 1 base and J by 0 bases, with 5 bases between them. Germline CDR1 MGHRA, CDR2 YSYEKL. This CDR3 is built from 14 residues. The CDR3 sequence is CASSQGRSTDTQYF. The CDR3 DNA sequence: TGCGCCAGCAGCCAAGGTAGAAGCACAGATACGCAGTATTTT.

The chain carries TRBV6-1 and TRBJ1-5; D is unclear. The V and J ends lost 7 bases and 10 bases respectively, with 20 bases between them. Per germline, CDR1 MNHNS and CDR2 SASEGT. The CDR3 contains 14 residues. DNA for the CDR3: TGTGCCAGCAACGGAAGTCGGGTCTCGACCCCCCAGCATTTT. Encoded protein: CASNGSRVSTPQHF.

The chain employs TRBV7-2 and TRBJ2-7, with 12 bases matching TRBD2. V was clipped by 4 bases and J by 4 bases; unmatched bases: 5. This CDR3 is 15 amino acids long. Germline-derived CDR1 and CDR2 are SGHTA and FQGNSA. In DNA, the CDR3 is TGTGCCAGCAGCTACGGACTAGCGGGGAATTACGAGCAGTACTTC. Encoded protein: CASSYGLAGNYEQYF. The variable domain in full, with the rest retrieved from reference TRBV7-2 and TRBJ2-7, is GAGVSQSPSNKVTEKGKDVELRCDPISGHTALYWYRQSLGQGLEFLIYFQGNSAPDKSGLPSDRFSAERTGGSVSTLTIQRTQQEDSAVYLCASSYGLAGNYEQYFGPGTRLTVT.

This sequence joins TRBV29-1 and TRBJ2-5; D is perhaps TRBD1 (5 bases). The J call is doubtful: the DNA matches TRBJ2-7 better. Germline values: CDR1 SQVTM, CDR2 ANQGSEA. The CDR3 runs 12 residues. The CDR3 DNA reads TGCAGCGTTGAGACAGCTACCTACGAGCAGTACTTC. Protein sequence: CSVETATYEQYF.

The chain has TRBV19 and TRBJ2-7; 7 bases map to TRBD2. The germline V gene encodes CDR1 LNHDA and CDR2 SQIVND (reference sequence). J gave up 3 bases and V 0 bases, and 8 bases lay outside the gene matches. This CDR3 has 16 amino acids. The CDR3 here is CASSIDPSGAVYEQYF. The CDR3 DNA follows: TGTGCCAGTAGTATAGATCCTAGCGGTGCGGTCTACGAGCAGTACTTC.

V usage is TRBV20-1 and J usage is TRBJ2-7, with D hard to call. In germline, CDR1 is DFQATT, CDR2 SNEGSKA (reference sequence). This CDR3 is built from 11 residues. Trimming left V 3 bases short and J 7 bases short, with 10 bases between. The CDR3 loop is CSASRRSEQYF. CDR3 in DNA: TGCAGTGCTAGCCGGCGGTCTGAGCAGTACTTC.

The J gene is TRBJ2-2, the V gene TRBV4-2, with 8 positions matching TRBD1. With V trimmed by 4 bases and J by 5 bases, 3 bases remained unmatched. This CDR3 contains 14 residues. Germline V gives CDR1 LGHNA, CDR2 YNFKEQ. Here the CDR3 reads CASSLDRGTGELFF. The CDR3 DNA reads TGTGCCAGCAGCCTCGACAGGGGTACCGGGGAGCTGTTTTTT.

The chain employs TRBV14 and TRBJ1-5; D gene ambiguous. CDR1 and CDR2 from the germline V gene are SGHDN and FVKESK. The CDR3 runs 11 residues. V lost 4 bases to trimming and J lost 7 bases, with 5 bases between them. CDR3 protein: CASSPRQPQHF. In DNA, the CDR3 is TGTGCCAGCAGCCCGCGGCAGCCCCAGCATTTT.

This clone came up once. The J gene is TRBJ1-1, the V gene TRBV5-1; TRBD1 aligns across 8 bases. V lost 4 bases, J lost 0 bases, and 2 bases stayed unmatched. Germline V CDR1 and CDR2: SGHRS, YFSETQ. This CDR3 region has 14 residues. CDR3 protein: CASSRGQVNTEAFF. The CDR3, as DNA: TGCGCCAGCAGCAGGGGACAGGTGAACACTGAAGCTTTCTTT.

The CDR3 here is CASSYLDTYYEQYF. The CDR3 coding sequence is TGTGCCAGCAGTTATTTGGACACCTACTACGAGCAGTACTTC. The chain recombines TRBV6-5 with TRBJ2-7; a weak D match, TRBD1 (5 bases). The CDR3 is made up of 14 amino acids. V was trimmed by 3 bases and J by 3 bases, leaving 12 bases between them. Germline V gives CDR1 MNHEY, CDR2 SVGAGI.

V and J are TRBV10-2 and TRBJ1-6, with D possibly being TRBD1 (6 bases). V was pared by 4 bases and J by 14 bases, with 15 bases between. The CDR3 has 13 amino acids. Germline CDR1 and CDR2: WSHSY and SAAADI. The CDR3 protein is CASSATRDKALHF. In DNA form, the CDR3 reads TGCGCCAGCAGTGCAACCCGGGACAAGGCCCTCCACTTT.